This entry lists 8 T cell receptor beta chains sequenced from one sample in a study of technical replicates of blood from a few donors. Sequenced by immunoSEQ multiplex PCR; TCRdb stores in-frame clones only, minus some. The data hold roughly 72,000 clones, with 96% observed a single time. Specimen: T cells isolated from PBMCs. Receptors were obtained from a human donor in good health.

The chain carries TRBV5-1 and TRBJ2-1; 8 nucleotides match TRBD1. Germline V gene lookup returns CDR1 SGHRS and CDR2 YFSETQ. V lost 4 bases, J lost 8 bases, and 17 bases stayed unmatched. The CDR3 is 17 amino acids. The DNA for the CDR3 is TGCGCCAGCAGCCCCAACCCGGACAGGGTGAGCATCCATGAGCAGTTCTTC. Amino acids: CASSPNPDRVSIHEQFF.

J is TRBJ2-5 and V is TRBV2; 13 bases are a match to TRBD2. This CDR3 region has 16 residues. The J segment lost 5 bases and the V segment lost 7 bases, leaving 10 bases of the junction unmatched. Germline-derived CDR1 and CDR2 are SNHLY and FYNNEI. The CDR3 is CASTATSGRALETQYF. DNA for the CDR3: TGTGCCAGCACGGCTACTAGCGGGAGGGCCTTGGAGACCCAGTACTTC. The variable domain in full, with the rest retrieved from reference TRBV2 and TRBJ2-5, is EPEVTQTPSHQVTQMGQEVILRCVPISNHLYFYWYRQILGQKVEFLVSFYNNEISEKSEIFDDQFSVERPDGSNFTLKIRSTKLEDSAMYFCASTATSGRALETQYFGPGTRLLVL.

The chain has TRBV27 and TRBJ2-1; 10 nucleotides align to TRBD2. Per the germline V gene, CDR1 is MNHEY and CDR2 is SMNVEV (reference sequence). The CDR3 spans 18 residues. J was trimmed by 14 bases and V by 0 bases; bases with no gene match: 19. CDR3 in DNA: TGTGCCAGCAGTTTATCCAGGACTAGCGGAGAAGGAGGTTATATGAAGTTCTTC. It specifies CASSLSRTSGEGGYMKFF.

The J gene is TRBJ2-7, the V gene TRBV27, with 11 bases matching TRBD2. The CDR3 is made up of 15 amino acids. Per germline, CDR1 MNHEY and CDR2 SMNVEV (reference sequence). The V and J ends lost 5 bases and 4 bases, in that order; junction bases with no gene match: 7. DNA of the CDR3: TGTGCCAGCAGTGGGATAGCGGGAGGGTCATACGAGCAGTACTTC. The encoded protein is CASSGIAGGSYEQYF.

V is TRBV11-3 and J is TRBJ2-1; 13 nucleotides align to TRBD2. The CDR3 runs to 15 residues. Unmatched junction bases numbered 7, after V lost 5 bases and J lost 9 bases. Germline-derived CDR1 and CDR2 are SGHNT and YENEEA. Here the CDR3 DNA reads TGTGCCAGCAGCCCCGGACTAGCGGGAGTCCCTGAGCAGTTCTTC. This encodes CASSPGLAGVPEQFF.

The chain has TRBV2 and TRBJ2-7, with 11 bases fitting TRBD1. The germline CDR1 and CDR2 sequences are SNHLY and FYNNEI. The CDR3 runs 15 residues. V lost 7 bases and J lost 2; bases outside the gene matches: 7. The CDR3 bases are TGTGCCAGCAACATACCGGGACAGGGGGCCTACGAGCAGTACTTC. This translates into CASNIPGQGAYEQYF. The variable domain in full, completed from reference TRBV2 and TRBJ2-7, reads EPEVTQTPSHQVTQMGQEVILRCVPISNHLYFYWYRQILGQKVEFLVSFYNNEISEKSEIFDDQFSVERPDGSNFTLKIRSTKLEDSAMYFCASNIPGQGAYEQYFGPGTRLTVT.

This chain uses TRBV19 with TRBJ2-7; D uncertain. CDR1 is LNHDA and CDR2 is SQIVND in the germline V gene (reference sequence). V lost 1 base and J lost 5, with 9 bases in between. CDR3 length: 13 amino acids. The CDR3 here is CASSIGRSHEQYF. The CDR3 DNA follows: TGTGCCAGTAGTATAGGCCGTAGCCACGAGCAGTACTTC. The full variable domain, in which reference TRBV19 and TRBJ2-7 provide the parts outside the CDR3, is DGGITQSPKYLFRKEGQNVTLSCEQNLNHDAMYWYRQDPGQGLRLIYYSQIVNDFQKGDIAEGYSVSREKKESFPLTVTSAQKNPTAFYLCASSIGRSHEQYFGPGTRLTVT.

As regards this clone: A read error may account for a junction end that differs from germline. The chain uses TRBV6-1 and TRBJ1-2; D is unresolved. Germline V gives CDR1 MNHNS, CDR2 SASEGT. The CDR3 length is 13 residues. Written as DNA, the CDR3 is TGTGCCAGCAATGAAGCTCTTAACTATGGCTACACCTTC. This sequence encodes CASNEALNYGYTF.